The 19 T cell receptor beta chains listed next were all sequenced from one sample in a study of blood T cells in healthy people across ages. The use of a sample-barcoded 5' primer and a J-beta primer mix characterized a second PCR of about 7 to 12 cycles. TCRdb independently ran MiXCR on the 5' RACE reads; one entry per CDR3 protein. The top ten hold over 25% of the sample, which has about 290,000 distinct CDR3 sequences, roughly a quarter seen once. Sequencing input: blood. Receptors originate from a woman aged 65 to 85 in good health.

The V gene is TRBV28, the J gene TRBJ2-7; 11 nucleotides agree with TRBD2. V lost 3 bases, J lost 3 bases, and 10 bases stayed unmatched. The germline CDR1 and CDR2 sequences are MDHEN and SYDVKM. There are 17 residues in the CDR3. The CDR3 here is CASSFFRLAGFLYEQYF. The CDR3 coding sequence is TGTGCCAGCAGTTTCTTCCGACTAGCGGGGTTCCTCTACGAGCAGTACTTC.

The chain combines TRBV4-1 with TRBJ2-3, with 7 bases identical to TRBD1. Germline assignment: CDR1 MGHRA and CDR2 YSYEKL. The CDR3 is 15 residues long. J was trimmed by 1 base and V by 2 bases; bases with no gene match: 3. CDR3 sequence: CASSQPDRGTDTQYF. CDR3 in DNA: TGCGCCAGCAGCCAACCAGACAGGGGCACAGATACGCAGTATTTT.

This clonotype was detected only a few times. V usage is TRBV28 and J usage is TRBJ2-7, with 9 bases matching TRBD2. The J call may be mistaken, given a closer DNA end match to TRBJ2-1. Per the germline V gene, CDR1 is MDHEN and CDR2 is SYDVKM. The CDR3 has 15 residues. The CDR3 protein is CASSLAGGPLMEQFF. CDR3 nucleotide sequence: TGTGCCAGCAGTTTAGCGGGAGGGCCTCTGATGGAGCAGTTCTTC.

This CDR3 is CATSEQGQGPQIPQFF. The CDR3 bases are TGTGCCACCAGTGAGCAGGGACAGGGCCCCCAGATTCCGCAGTTCTTC. V usage is TRBV24-1 and J usage is TRBJ2-1; 9 positions match TRBD1. Trimming at V came to 4 bases and at J to 12 bases, leaving 15 bases not matched to a gene. Germline lookup yields CDR1 KGHDR and CDR2 SFDVKD. The CDR3 length is 16 residues.

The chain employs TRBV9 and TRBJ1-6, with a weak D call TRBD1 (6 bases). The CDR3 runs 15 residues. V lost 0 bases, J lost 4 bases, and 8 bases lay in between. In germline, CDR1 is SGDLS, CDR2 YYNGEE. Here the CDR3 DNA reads TGTGCCAGCAGCGTAGGGACAGCTTATAATTCACCCCTCCACTTT. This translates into CASSVGTAYNSPLHF.

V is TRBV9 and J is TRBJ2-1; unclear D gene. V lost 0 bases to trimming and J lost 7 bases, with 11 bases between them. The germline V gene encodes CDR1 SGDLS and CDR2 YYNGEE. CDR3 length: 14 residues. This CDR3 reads CASSVGDSRNEQFF. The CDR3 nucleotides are TGTGCCAGCAGCGTAGGTGATAGCAGGAATGAGCAGTTCTTC.

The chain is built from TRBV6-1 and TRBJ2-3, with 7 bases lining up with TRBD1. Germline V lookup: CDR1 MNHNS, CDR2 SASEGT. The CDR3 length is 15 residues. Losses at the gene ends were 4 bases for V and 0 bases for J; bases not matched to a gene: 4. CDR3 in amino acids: CASSGTGLSTDTQYF. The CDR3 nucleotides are TGTGCCAGCAGTGGGACAGGACTTAGCACAGATACGCAGTATTTT.

The CDR3 here is CASSSPTGGFGYTF. Here the CDR3 DNA reads TGTGCCAGCAGCTCGCCGACAGGGGGCTTTGGCTACACCTTC. The V and J genes are TRBV7-9 and TRBJ1-2; TRBD1 agrees at 10 bases. CDR3 length: 14 residues. V shed 4 bases, J shed 7 bases, and the junction held 6 bases outside the gene matches. The germline CDR1 and CDR2 sequences are SEHNR and FQNEAQ (reference sequence).

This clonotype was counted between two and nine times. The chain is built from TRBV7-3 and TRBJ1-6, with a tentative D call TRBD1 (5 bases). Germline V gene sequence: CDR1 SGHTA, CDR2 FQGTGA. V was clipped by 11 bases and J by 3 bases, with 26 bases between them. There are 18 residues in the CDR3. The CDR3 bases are TGTGCCCCCCGGAATGGCCAGGGAAAAAAACTCTATAATTCACCCCTCCACTTT. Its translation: CAPRNGQGKKLYNSPLHF. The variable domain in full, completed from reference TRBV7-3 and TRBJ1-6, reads GAGVSQTPSNKVTEKGKYVELRCDPISGHTALYWYRQSLGQGPEFLIYFQGTGAADDSGLPNDRFFAVRPEGSVSTLKIQRTERGDSAVYLCAPRNGQGKKLYNSPLHFGNGTRLTVT.

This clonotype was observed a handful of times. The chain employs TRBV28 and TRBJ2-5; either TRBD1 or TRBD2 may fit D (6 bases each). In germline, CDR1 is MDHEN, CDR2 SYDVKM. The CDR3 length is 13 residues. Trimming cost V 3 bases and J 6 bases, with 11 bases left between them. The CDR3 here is CASSFGGGKTQYF. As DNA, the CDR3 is TGTGCCAGCAGTTTTGGAGGGGGTAAGACCCAGTACTTC.

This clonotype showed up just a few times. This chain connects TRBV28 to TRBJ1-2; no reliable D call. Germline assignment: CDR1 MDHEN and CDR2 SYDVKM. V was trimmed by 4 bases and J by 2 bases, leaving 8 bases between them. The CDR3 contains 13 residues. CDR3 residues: CASSSAINYGYTF. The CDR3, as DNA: TGTGCCAGCAGTTCCGCCATAAACTATGGCTACACCTTC.

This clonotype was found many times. Written as DNA, the CDR3 is TGTGCCATCTCGTCGGGACCTGGAAACACCATATATTTT. Amino acid sequence: CAISSGPGNTIYF. The V gene is TRBV10-3, the J gene TRBJ1-3, with D perhaps matching TRBD1 (5 bases). This CDR3 contains 13 residues. V was trimmed by 8 bases and J by 2 bases, leaving 10 bases between them. Germline-derived CDR1 and CDR2 are ENHRY and SYGVKD.

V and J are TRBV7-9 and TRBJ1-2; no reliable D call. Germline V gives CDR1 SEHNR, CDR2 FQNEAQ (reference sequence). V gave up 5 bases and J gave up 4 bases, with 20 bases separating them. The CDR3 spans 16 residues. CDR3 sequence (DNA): TGTGCCAGCAGCCCTCTAACGGGTCCAGAAAGCTATGGCTACACCTTC. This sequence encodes CASSPLTGPESYGYTF.

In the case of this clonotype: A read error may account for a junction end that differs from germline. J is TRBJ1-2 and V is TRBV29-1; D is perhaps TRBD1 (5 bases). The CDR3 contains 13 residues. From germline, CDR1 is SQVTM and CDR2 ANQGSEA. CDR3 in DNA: TGCAGCGTTGAAACCGGGGGGTTGGATGGCCACACCTTC. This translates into CSVETGGLDGHTF.

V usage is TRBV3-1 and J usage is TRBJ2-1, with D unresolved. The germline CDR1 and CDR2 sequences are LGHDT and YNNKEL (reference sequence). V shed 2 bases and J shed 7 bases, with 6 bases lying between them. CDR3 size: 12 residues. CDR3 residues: CASSQRPNEQFF. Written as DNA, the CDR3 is TGTGCCAGCAGCCAACGGCCAAATGAGCAGTTCTTC.

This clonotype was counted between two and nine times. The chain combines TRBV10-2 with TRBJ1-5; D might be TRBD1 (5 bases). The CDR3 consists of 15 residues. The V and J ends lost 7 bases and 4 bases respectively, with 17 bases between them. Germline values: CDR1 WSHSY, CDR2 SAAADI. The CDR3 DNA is TGCGCCAGCATGTTCGGGGCAGGGTCTAATCAGCCCCAGCATTTT. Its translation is CASMFGAGSNQPQHF.

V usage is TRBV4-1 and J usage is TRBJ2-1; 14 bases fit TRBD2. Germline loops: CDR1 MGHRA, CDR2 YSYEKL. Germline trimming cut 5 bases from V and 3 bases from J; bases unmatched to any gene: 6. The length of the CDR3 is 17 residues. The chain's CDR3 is CASSKTGTSGSYNEQFF. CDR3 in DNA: TGCGCCAGCAGCAAAACCGGGACTAGCGGGAGCTACAATGAGCAGTTCTTC.

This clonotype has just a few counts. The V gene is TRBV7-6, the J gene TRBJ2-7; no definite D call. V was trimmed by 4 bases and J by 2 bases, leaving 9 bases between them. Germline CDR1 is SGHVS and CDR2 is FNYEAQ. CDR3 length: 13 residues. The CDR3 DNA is TGTGCCAGCAGCTACACAGAGACCTACGAGCAGTACTTC. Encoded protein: CASSYTETYEQYF.

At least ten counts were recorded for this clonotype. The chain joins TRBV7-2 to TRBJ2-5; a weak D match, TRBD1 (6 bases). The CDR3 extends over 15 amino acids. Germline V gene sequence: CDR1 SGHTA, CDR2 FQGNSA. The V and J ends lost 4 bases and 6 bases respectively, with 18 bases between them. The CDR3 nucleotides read TGTGCCAGCAGCTCCACCGGACAGAATTTGAAGACCCAGTACTTC. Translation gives CASSSTGQNLKTQYF.